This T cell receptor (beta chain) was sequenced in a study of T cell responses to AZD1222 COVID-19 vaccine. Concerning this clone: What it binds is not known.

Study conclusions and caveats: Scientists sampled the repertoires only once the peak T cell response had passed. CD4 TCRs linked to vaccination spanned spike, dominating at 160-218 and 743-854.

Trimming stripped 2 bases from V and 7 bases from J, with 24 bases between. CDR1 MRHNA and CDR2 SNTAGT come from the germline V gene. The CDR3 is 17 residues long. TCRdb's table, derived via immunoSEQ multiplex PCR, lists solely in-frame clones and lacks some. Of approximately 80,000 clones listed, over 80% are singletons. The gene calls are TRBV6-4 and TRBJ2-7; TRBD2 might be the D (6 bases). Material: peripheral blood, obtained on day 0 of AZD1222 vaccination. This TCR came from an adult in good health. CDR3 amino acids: CASSDTPKAEEGLEQYF. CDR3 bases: TGTGCCAGCAGTGACACCCCCAAGGCGGAGGAGGGTCTGGAGCAGTACTTC.